Each of the 13 T cell receptor beta chains below was sequenced from the same sample in a study of cytomegalovirus exposure and HLA in healthy donors. The PCR was carried out with 60 Vbeta primers and 13 Jbeta primers. The repertoire was sequenced with immunoSEQ multiplex PCR; TCRdb's copy has only in-frame clones and lacks some. The sample holds over 100,000 clones, 73% seen once. The material sequenced was PBMCs. These receptors were obtained from a man aged 35-49 years in good health and CMV-seronegative.

This clone was counted only a few times. V and J are TRBV7-2 and TRBJ1-5; D possibly corresponds to TRBD1 (5 bases). Germline V gives CDR1 SGHTA, CDR2 FQGNSA. The germline V and J ends were trimmed by 1 base and 5 bases, with 12 bases remaining between them. This CDR3 has 15 amino acids. The CDR3 DNA is TGTGCCAGCAGCTTAGGACTTACCAGGGATCAGCCCCAGCATTTT. Amino acid sequence: CASSLGLTRDQPQHF. Complete variable domain (other parts from reference TRBV7-2 and TRBJ1-5): GAGVSQSPSNKVTEKGKDVELRCDPISGHTALYWYRQSLGQGLEFLIYFQGNSAPDKSGLPSDRFSAERTGGSVSTLTIQRTQQEDSAVYLCASSLGLTRDQPQHFGDGTRLSIL.

The CDR3 loop is CASGLGDWGYGYTF. CDR3 in DNA: TGTGCTAGTGGTTTAGGGGATTGGGGCTATGGCTACACCTTC. The J gene is TRBJ1-2, the V gene TRBV12-5; D may be TRBD1 (5 bases). Trimming took off 3 bases at V and 4 bases at J, with 12 bases between the two ends. The CDR3 is made up of 14 amino acids. Germline V gene lookup returns CDR1 LGHNT and CDR2 FRNRAP. Together with reference TRBV12-5 and TRBJ1-2, the CDR3 gives the full variable domain: DARVTQTPRHKVTEMGQEVTMRCQPILGHNTVFWYRQTMMQGLELLAYFRNRAPLDDSGMPKDRFSAEMPDATLATLKIQPSEPRDSAVYFCASGLGDWGYGYTFGSGTRLTVV.

The V and J genes are TRBV5-6 and TRBJ1-2; no clear D gene. The CDR3 runs 14 residues. Germline values: CDR1 SGHDT, CDR2 YYEEEE. V was cut by 4 bases and J by 7 bases, with 17 bases left in between. The CDR3, as DNA: TGTGCCAGCAGCCCCACGGGAGGGAGGCTTGGCTACACCTTC. Its translation: CASSPTGGRLGYTF.

The chain links TRBV4-3 to TRBJ2-7, with D perhaps TRBD2 (6 bases). The CDR3 is 18 amino acids. CDR1 LGHNA and CDR2 YSLEER come from the germline V gene. V shed 0 bases and J shed 3 bases, with 21 bases lying between them. This chain's CDR3 is CASSQDLGMAGRSYEQYF. As DNA, the CDR3 is TGCGCCAGCAGCCAAGATCTTGGGATGGCGGGGCGTAGCTACGAGCAGTACTTC.

In DNA, the CDR3 is TGTGCCAGCCGTGGGCTAGCCGCCAAAAACATTCAGTACTTC. The encoded protein is CASRGLAAKNIQYF. The chain combines TRBV7-3 with TRBJ2-4, with a tentative D call TRBD2 (5 bases). Germline CDR1 and CDR2: SGHTA and FQGTGA. This CDR3 region has 14 residues. Deletions cut 8 bases from V and 1 base from J, with 12 bases between.

V is TRBV7-2 and J is TRBJ1-3; D ambiguous. In germline, CDR1 is SGHTA, CDR2 FQGNSA. The CDR3 totals 15 residues. Trimming took 5 bases from V and 0 from J, leaving 11 bases between them. CDR3 region: CASSPYDYSGNTIYF. The CDR3 bases are TGTGCCAGCAGCCCGTACGACTACTCTGGAAACACCATATATTTT. Full variable domain (missing parts from reference TRBV7-2 and TRBJ1-3): GAGVSQSPSNKVTEKGKDVELRCDPISGHTALYWYRQSLGQGLEFLIYFQGNSAPDKSGLPSDRFSAERTGGSVSTLTIQRTQQEDSAVYLCASSPYDYSGNTIYFGEGSWLTVV.

This clone was seen just once. The rearrangement links TRBV30 to TRBJ1-1; 8 bases agree with TRBD1. Germline loops: CDR1 GTSNPN, CDR2 SVGIG (reference sequence). The CDR3 is 13 residues long. J was trimmed by 6 bases and V by 2 bases; bases with no gene match: 5. The CDR3 DNA is TGTGCCTGGAGTACACAGGGGGTGCCTGAAGCTTTCTTT. Translated, it gives CAWSTQGVPEAFF.

This chain joins TRBV7-8 and TRBJ1-2; D is undetermined. The CDR3 totals 15 residues. V was trimmed by 1 base and J by 5 bases, leaving 14 bases between them. Germline-derived CDR1 and CDR2 are SGHVS and FQNEAQ. The CDR3 region is CASSLVGPSGYGYTF. The CDR3 DNA reads TGTGCCAGCAGCTTAGTCGGGCCTTCGGGGTATGGCTACACCTTC.

This chain links TRBV10-3 with TRBJ1-2; 10 positions match TRBD1. Germline V gene sequence: CDR1 ENHRY, CDR2 SYGVKD. V was pared by 6 bases and J by 3 bases, with 7 bases of the junction left unmatched. The CDR3 extends over 15 amino acids. The CDR3 reads CAIREDRGRYYGYTF. DNA for the CDR3: TGTGCCATCAGGGAAGACAGGGGGCGATACTATGGCTACACCTTC.

The chain carries TRBV27 and TRBJ2-7, with D perhaps TRBD2 (5 bases). The CDR3 has 14 residues. V dropped 1 base and J dropped 10 bases, with 17 bases sitting between them. CDR1 is MNHEY, CDR2 SMNVEV, per germline (reference sequence). The CDR3 nucleotides read TGTGCCAGCAGTTTATTTTCTACCCCAGCGGAACAGTACTTC. Amino acids: CASSLFSTPAEQYF.

This clone was seen just once. The CDR3 DNA is TGTGCCAGTAGTATAAGGGTCTACCGGGAACTCTCTGGAAACACCATATATTTT. This translates into CASSIRVYRELSGNTIYF. The chain combines TRBV19 with TRBJ1-3; D ambiguous. With 2 bases removed from V and 0 bases from J, the gap between germline ends came to 17 bases. The V gene's germline CDR1 is LNHDA and CDR2 SQIVND (reference sequence). The length of the CDR3 is 18 residues.

By share, this clone ranks as medium-sized (0.01 to 0.1%). The chain uses TRBV15 and TRBJ1-4; perhaps TRBD1 as D (6 bases). CDR1 LNHNV and CDR2 YYDKDF come from the germline V gene (reference sequence). The CDR3 extends over 15 amino acids. Trimming took 0 bases from V and 10 from J, leaving 15 bases between them. This CDR3 reads CATSRDRAGARKLFF. CDR3 in DNA: TGTGCCACCAGCAGAGATCGGGCAGGGGCTCGAAAACTGTTTTTT.

The V gene is TRBV9, the J gene TRBJ1-1; weak D call: TRBD1 (6 bases). CDR1 SGDLS and CDR2 YYNGEE come from the germline V gene. Trimming removed 5 bases at V and 4 bases at J, with 12 bases between. The CDR3 is 13 residues long. The CDR3 sequence: CASSLQGSTEAFF. The CDR3 bases are TGTGCCAGCAGTCTACAGGGTAGCACTGAAGCTTTCTTT. The whole variable domain, filled in from reference TRBV9 and TRBJ1-1, reads DSGVTQTPKHLITATGQRVTLRCSPRSGDLSVYWYQQSLDQGLQFLIQYYNGEERAKGNILERFSAQQFPDLHSELNLSSLELGDSALYFCASSLQGSTEAFFGQGTRLTVV.